This T cell receptor (beta chain) stems from a study of blood T cell repertoires in COVID-19. Authors' methods: Amplification from reference gene primers served as the basis for estimated nucleated cell counts. Method: immunoSEQ multiplex PCR; TCRdb's copy keeps in-frame clones and lacks some. V, J and clone size derive from that table, while D and trimming were established from the DNA sequence. This sample has over 90,000 clones; approximately 90% occur once, and the top ten carry 3.1%. V lost 11 bases and J lost 3, with 17 bases in between. Germline V gene data show CDR1 as ENHRY and CDR2 as SYGVKD. CDR3 size: 14 residues.

The V call is TRBV10-3, the J call TRBJ1-3; D gene unclear. The clonotype was recovered from a man over 45 in a cohort sampled during active COVID-19. The sample consisted of peripheral blood. CDR3 region: CASPASTFGNTIYF. CDR3 coding DNA: TGTGCCTCCCCCGCGTCAACCTTTGGAAACACCATATATTTT.